This entry lists 10 T cell receptor beta chains sequenced from one sample in a study of control samples from healthy donors and cancer patients. TCRdb keeps only in-frame clones here, not all; method: immunoSEQ multiplex PCR. The repertoire holds some 120,000 clones, about 88% seen once, with approximately 2.2% in the top ten. The source material was blood. The origin of the receptors is a woman between 70 and 85 years old in good health.

The rearrangement uses TRBV7-6 and TRBJ2-2; D is perhaps TRBD1 (5 bases). Deletions cut 5 bases from V and 1 base from J, with 14 bases between. Germline CDR1 and CDR2: SGHVS and FNYEAQ. This CDR3 region has 16 residues. CDR3: CASSPQLGENTGELFF. In DNA, the CDR3 is TGTGCCAGCAGCCCCCAGCTAGGGGAGAACACCGGGGAGCTGTTTTTT. Filled out from reference TRBV7-6 and TRBJ2-2, the complete variable domain reads GAGVSQSPRYKVTKRGQDVALRCDPISGHVSLYWYRQALGQGPEFLTYFNYEAQQDKSGLPNDRFSAERPEGSISTLTIQRTEQRDSAMYRCASSPQLGENTGELFFGEGSRLTVL.

The CDR3 nucleotides are TGTGCCATCAGTGATGGGACAGGGAGTAATCAGCCCCAGCATTTT. Its protein product is CAISDGTGSNQPQHF. J is TRBJ1-5 and V is TRBV10-3; TRBD1 matches at 9 bases. The CDR3 loop spans 15 amino acids. The J segment lost 4 bases and the V segment lost 3 bases, leaving 4 bases of the junction unmatched. Germline V gene lookup returns CDR1 ENHRY and CDR2 SYGVKD.

The chain joins TRBV11-2 to TRBJ2-1; 11 bases line up with TRBD2. This CDR3 has 15 residues. Germline CDR1 is SGHAT and CDR2 is FQNNGV. The trim removed 2 bases at V and 9 bases at J, leaving 6 bases unmatched. CDR3 coding DNA: TGTGCCAGCAGCTTATCGTCTAGCGGGGGGACTGAGCAGTTCTTC. It yields the protein CASSLSSSGGTEQFF.

As concerns this clone: One junction end does not reproduce the germline sequence, and a read error may be involved. V gene TRBV5-6 combines with J gene TRBJ2-3, with TRBD1 matching 9 bases. The CDR3 covers 16 residues. CDR1 is SGHDT and CDR2 is YYEEEE in the germline V gene. This CDR3 is CASTLGLGTGHYTQYF. The CDR3 DNA sequence: TGTGCCAGCACCTTGGGGTTGGGGACAGGGCACTATACGCAGTATTTT.

The rearrangement uses TRBV7-2 and TRBJ1-1; TRBD1 is a possible D gene (5 bases). This CDR3 has 15 residues. Germline V gene data show CDR1 as SGHTA and CDR2 as FQGNSA. V shed 1 base and J shed 4 bases, with 13 bases lying between them. CDR3 nucleotide sequence: TGTGCCAGCAGCTTAGGGCAGGGCTTTGCCACTGAAGCTTTCTTT. This sequence encodes CASSLGQGFATEAFF.

The chain joins TRBV5-4 to TRBJ2-2, with TRBD2 identical over 8 bases. Germline lookup yields CDR1 SGHNT and CDR2 YYREEE (reference sequence). This CDR3 comprises 15 residues. V lost 0 bases, J lost 4 bases, and 2 bases stayed unmatched. The CDR3 reads CASSLALAGTGELFF. As DNA, the CDR3 is TGTGCCAGCAGCTTGGCCCTAGCGGGCACCGGGGAGCTGTTTTTT.

Regarding this clone: At one end, the junction sequence differs from germline, possibly due to a read error. V is TRBV19 and J is TRBJ1-4; 7 bases fit TRBD1. This CDR3 has 16 residues. CDR1 and CDR2 from the germline V gene are LNHDA and SQIVND (reference sequence). The CDR3 sequence: CASSPGPGTANQKLFF. In DNA, the CDR3 is TGTGCCAGTAGTCCCGGTCCCGGGACAGCTAATCAAAAACTGTTTTTT.

This clone turned up a few times. DNA for the CDR3: TGTGCCAGCAGTTCGACCTCAGGGGGCAGATACTATGGCTACACCTTC. Its protein is CASSSTSGGRYYGYTF. V gene TRBV6-5 combines with J gene TRBJ1-2; 8 nucleotides line up with TRBD1. Trimming took 4 bases from V and 3 from J; bases not matched to a gene: 10. This CDR3 is built from 16 residues. The germline gives CDR1 MNHEY, CDR2 SVGAGI.

The chain carries TRBV19 and TRBJ2-2, with 8 positions matching TRBD1. With V trimmed by 7 bases and J by 3 bases, 10 bases remained unmatched. Looked up from germline, CDR1 is LNHDA and CDR2 is SQIVND (reference sequence). This CDR3 has 16 amino acids. CDR3 DNA: TGTGCCAGTACGAAACCTGCAGGGGGCGACACCGGGGAGCTGTTTTTT. Amino acids: CASTKPAGGDTGELFF.

The V gene is TRBV18, the J gene TRBJ1-3; TRBD1 might be the D (6 bases). Between the trimmed V and J ends, which lost 6 bases and 0 bases, there was a span of 15 bases. This CDR3 is 16 amino acids long. In germline, CDR1 is KGHSH, CDR2 LQKENI. The CDR3 region has the DNA TGTGCCAGCTCGTACCGGGACACATTCTCTGGAAACACCATATATTTT. Its protein is CASSYRDTFSGNTIYF. Filled out from reference TRBV18 and TRBJ1-3, the complete variable domain reads NAGVMQNPRHLVRRRGQEARLRCSPMKGHSHVYWYRQLPEEGLKFMVYLQKENIIDESGMPKERFSAEFPKEGPSILRIQQVVRGDSAAYFCASSYRDTFSGNTIYFGEGSWLTVV.